Given below is one T cell receptor beta chain in context. Its antigen specificity is not known. Per-nucleotide qualities are absent, and no much larger clonotype sits a single base away. TCR CDR3 regions were amplified from genomic DNA by multiplex PCR using the deep immunoSEQ assay. Extracted genomic DNA from each cell subset was distributed evenly across all wells of several immunoSEQ 96-well plates, and each plate was treated as a replicate. For sorted subsets, each replicate PCR was loaded with about 0.2 ug genomic DNA, equivalent to some 27,000 T cell genomes. The purified libraries were quantified using a Qubit 3.0 fluorometer, sized with a Bioanalyzer 2100, and then quantified again using the KAPA Library Quantification kit. Every immunoSEQ 96-well plate was sequenced on a separate single-read 150-cycle Illumina NextSeq 550 flow cell. The original pipeline was this. The immunoSEQ output contained only junctional sequences without quality scores, so filtering could not match that applied to full-length reads. Sequences were annotated with PyIR, a Python wrapper for IgBLAST v1.9, and V/J genes and CDR3 were assigned using IMGT germline references. Reads were filtered out if the reads had weak V/J assignments (E-value above 1e-6), no CDR3, stop codons, out-of-frame junctions, or ambiguous translated residues. V3J clonotypes were defined as sequences sharing an identical inferred V gene, J gene, and CDR3 amino acid sequence. To compute the percentage overlap between repertoires, the number of shared unique clonotypes was divided by the size of the smaller repertoire. RTK rarefaction, the Chao1 estimator, and Recon v2.1 estimates of unobserved clonotypes were used to assess repertoire richness. OLGA was used to compute generation probabilities for all TCRbeta clonotypes that the gDNA method yielded from a handful of donors. What TCRdb holds here is the immuneACCESS table cut down to in-frame rearrangements. Part of the clones is not present; checked against another copy, under half of the missing clones reflect an unresolved V gene, and the others are unexplained. Clone size and the V and J calls come from that table; the DNA yielded D and trimming. The sample table records about 2.4 million clones; 90% to 95% of these occur just once. Of the sample, around 0.4% falls within the top ten clones.

This sample was included in a study of shared clonotypes between healthy human individuals (dated by TCRdb to about 2020). Study-wide context: The cohort included three men and a couple of women between 18 and 49 years of age. For each donor, three plates each were used for CD4 naive and CD4 memory, two plates were used for CD8 naive, and one plate was used for CD8 memory. To estimate repertoire size and how much clonotypes are shared between individuals, the study performed deep sequencing of blood TCR repertoires from 4 to 6 healthy adults. Libraries were prepared and TCR repertoires were sequenced by different laboratories using diverse techniques, in order to increase sequencing depth and limit assay-specific biases. Between about 0.85 and 9.5 billion PBMCs per donor were obtained by leukapheresis.

Relative to germline, V is 8 bases shorter and J is 1 base shorter, with 28 bases between their ends. CDR1 and CDR2 are read off the germline V gene as MRHNA and SNTAGT. The CDR3 has 19 amino acids, counting the end cysteine and phenylalanine. Only the CDR3 portion is preserved as DNA: 57 bases, with reading frame beginning at the first base. The paper as a whole reports these results and caveats: Sampling was restricted to blood, and TCR repertoires in tissues likely differ from the TCR repertoires found in blood. Higher generation probabilities were observed for clonotypes shared by all four sorted-subset donors than for non-shared clonotypes. Estimated clonotype richness was generally larger for naive than for memory subsets. Incomplete sequencing was indicated by rarefaction of sorted-subset datasets, despite the large sequencing depth. Pairwise subsampling led to the expectation that sequencing depth would affect the degree of clonotype sharing among donors. Approximately 5% of naive CD4, 3.5% of naive CD8, about 2.1% of memory CD4, and about 0.4% of memory CD8 clonotypes were shared across several donors. The genetic and exposure-history diversity represented was limited by the small number of donors.

Healthy HIV-negative adults with no recently reported acute infections or vaccinations were included as donors. All donors were Caucasian adults living in Nashville, Tennessee, USA. CD4+ T cells were enriched by magnetic negative selection, after which naive cells were positively selected on CD45RA and the negative fraction was taken as the memory subset. Blood was obtained by leukapheresis, after which PBMCs were separated by Ficoll-Histopaque density gradient centrifugation and cryopreserved in liquid nitrogen vapor phase. Analytical flow cytometry was used to check the purity and quantity of every magnetically sorted T cell population. Genomic DNA was isolated from every sorted fraction and measured by UV absorbance on a Nanodrop 2000c.

The rearrangement combines TRBV6-4 with TRBJ2-3, with a tentative D gene TRBD2 over 6 matching bases. Sequencing was done on a sample of naive CD4+ T cells from PBMCs. The cell subset or site label here, explained by the study, means: CD45RA+ positively selected. This clonotype was sampled from a young man in good health. Some clones in this sample may be carry-over from other donors' samples. The DNA sequence is TGTGCCAGCCCCCGTACCTCAGCGGGTCCCCGCCCCCGCACAGATACGCAGTATTTT. Translated, this is CASPRTSAGPRPRTDTQYF.